This T cell receptor beta chain was sequenced during a study of T-cell reconstitution after alpha-beta-depleted transplantation in children. Findings and caveats of the study: Reports say that about two months after transplant, the alpha-beta T cells came out of several hundred graft clones that had expanded.

J gave up 11 bases and V 10 bases, and 12 bases lay outside the gene matches. Germline loops: CDR1 SNHLY, CDR2 FYNNEI. This CDR3 contains 14 residues. To note about this clonotype: Antigen unknown.

The library targeted TCRbeta and was prepared with unique molecular identifiers. A single record per CDR3 protein comes from TCRdb applying MiXCR to the PCR reads. Altogether about 980,000 distinct CDR3 sequences are present, about 26% being singletons, with the ten largest covering roughly 31%. The source material was PBMCs, mostly from graft donor cells, sampled 360 days after TCRalphabeta/CD19-depleted stem cell transplant. The chain uses TRBV2 and TRBJ2-6, with 9 bases aligning to TRBD1. This TCR was recovered from a boy under three years old who had a stem cell transplant for SCID, so the T cells may come from the graft donor. The CDR3: CANRLGQGPYVLTF. The DNA for the CDR3 is TGTGCCAACCGATTGGGACAGGGCCCCTACGTCCTGACTTTC.